This T cell receptor (beta chain) was profiled in a study of cytomegalovirus exposure and HLA in healthy donors. The study's findings and limits: The listing of 150 to 200 TCR beta chains classed them as cytomegalovirus-associated. It emerged from a later analysis that several of the most significant clusters appeared to be linked to common viral pathogens. Most observed TCR sequences were rare, whereas some public TCRs were detected in many donors.

Concerning this clone: Its antigen is currently unknown.

Unmatched junction bases numbered 2, after V lost 0 bases and J lost 1 base. Germline-derived CDR1 and CDR2 are SGDLS and YYNGEE. The CDR3 runs to 15 residues. PCR involved 60 Vbeta and 13 Jbeta primers. This table comes from immunoSEQ multiplex PCR, and its TCRdb copy is limited to in-frame clones, with some not included. The sample has about 100,000 clones, around 73% seen once; the top ten hold roughly 1.7%. Though nominally healthy at sampling, donors likely had unrecorded immune exposures. The clonotype originates from a woman between 35 and 50 years old in good health and CMV-seronegative. Sequenced input: PBMCs. This rearrangement joins TRBV9 to TRBJ2-7, with TRBD2 matching 9 bases. CDR3 amino acids: CASSVGGGESYEQYF. In DNA, the CDR3 is TGTGCCAGCAGCGTAGGCGGGGGGGAGTCCTACGAGCAGTACTTC.